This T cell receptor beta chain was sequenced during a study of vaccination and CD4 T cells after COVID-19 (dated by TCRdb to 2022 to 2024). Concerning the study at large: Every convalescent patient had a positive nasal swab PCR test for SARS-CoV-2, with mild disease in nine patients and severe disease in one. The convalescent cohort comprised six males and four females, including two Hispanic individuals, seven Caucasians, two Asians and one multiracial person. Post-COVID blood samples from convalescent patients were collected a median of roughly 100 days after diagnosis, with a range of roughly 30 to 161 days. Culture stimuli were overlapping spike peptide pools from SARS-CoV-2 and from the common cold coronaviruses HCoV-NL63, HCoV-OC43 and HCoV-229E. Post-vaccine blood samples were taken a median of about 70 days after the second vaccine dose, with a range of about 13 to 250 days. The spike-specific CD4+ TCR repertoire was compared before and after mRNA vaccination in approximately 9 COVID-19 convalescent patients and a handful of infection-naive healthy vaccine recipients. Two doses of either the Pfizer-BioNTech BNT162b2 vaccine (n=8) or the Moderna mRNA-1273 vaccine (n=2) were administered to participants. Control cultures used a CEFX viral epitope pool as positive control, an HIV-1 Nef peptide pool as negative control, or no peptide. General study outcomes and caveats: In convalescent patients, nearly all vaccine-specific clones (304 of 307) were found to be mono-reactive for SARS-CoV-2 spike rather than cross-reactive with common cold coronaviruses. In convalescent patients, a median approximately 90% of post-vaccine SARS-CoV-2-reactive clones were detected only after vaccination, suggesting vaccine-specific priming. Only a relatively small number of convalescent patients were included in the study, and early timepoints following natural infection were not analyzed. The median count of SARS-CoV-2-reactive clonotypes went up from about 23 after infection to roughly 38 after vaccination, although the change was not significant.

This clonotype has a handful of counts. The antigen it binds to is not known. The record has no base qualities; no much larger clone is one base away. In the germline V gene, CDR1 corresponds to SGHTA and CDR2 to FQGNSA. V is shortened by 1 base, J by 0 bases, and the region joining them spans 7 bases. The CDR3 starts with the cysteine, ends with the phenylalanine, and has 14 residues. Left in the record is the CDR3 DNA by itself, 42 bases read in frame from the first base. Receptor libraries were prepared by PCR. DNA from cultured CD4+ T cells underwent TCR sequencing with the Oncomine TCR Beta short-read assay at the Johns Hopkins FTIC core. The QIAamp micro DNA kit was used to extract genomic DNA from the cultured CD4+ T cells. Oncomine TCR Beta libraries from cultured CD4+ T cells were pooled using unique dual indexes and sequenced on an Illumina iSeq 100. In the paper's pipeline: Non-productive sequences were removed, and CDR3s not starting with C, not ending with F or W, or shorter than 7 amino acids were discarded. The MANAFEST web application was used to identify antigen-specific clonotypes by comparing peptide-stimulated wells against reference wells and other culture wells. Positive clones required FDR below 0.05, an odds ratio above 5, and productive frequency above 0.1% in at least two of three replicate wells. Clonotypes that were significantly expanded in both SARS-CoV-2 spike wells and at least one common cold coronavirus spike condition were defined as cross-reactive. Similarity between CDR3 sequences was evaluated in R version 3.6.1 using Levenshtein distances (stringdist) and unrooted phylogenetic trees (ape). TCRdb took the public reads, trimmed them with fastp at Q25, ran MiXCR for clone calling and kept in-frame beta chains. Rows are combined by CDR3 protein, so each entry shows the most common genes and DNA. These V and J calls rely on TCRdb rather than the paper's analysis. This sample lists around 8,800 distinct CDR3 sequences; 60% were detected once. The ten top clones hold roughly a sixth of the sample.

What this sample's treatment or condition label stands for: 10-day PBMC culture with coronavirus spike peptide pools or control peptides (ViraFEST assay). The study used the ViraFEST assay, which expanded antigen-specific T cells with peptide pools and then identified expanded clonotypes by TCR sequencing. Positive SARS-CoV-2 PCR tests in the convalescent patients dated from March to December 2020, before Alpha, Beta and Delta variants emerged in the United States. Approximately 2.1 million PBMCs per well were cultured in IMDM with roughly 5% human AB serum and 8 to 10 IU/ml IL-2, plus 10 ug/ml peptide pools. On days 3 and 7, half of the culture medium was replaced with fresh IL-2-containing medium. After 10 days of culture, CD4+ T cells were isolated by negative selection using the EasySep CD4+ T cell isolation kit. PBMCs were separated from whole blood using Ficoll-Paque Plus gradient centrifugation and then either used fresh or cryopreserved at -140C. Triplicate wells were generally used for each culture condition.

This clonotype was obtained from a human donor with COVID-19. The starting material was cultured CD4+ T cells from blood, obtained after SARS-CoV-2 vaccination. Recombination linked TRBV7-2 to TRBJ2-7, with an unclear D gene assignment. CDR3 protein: CASSLVPNSYEQYF. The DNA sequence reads TGTGCCAGCAGCTTAGTTCCTAACTCCTACGAGCAGTACTTC.